Detailed here is one T cell receptor beta chain. Only in-frame clones appear in the TCRdb table, and some are missing; sequencing was by immunoSEQ multiplex PCR. The sample consists of roughly 79,000 clones, approximately 84% of them appearing once. This entry is derived from a study of control samples from healthy donors and cancer patients. Unmatched junction bases numbered 7, after V lost 2 bases and J lost 6 bases. Germline CDR1 and CDR2: LNHNV and YYDKDF (reference sequence). The CDR3 contains 17 residues. This chain joins TRBV15 and TRBJ2-1; 13 positions agree with TRBD2. The source is a man aged 50-59 years in good health. Specimen: blood. The chain's CDR3 is CATSRTLLAGGGNEQFF. For the CDR3, the DNA is TGTGCCACCAGCAGAACCCTACTAGCGGGAGGGGGCAATGAGCAGTTCTTC.